Each of the 15 T cell receptor beta chains below was sequenced from the same sample in a study of T cells in Graves' hyperthyroidism and ophthalmopathy. Amplification yielded TCR beta CDR3 regions, with RNA transcripts as the source. In the first-round RT-PCR of the TCR CDR3, the HTBI primer set was used. MiXCR, run by TCRdb on the multiplex PCR reads, gives a single entry per CDR3 protein. The data show about 59,000 distinct CDR3 sequences, about 57% seen once. Specimen: blood. The receptors derive from a woman aged 60 to 75 with Graves' ophthalmopathy.

This clonotype is a singleton in its sample. The chain couples TRBV20-1 to TRBJ2-7, with a possible D match to TRBD1 (9 bases). V dropped 3 bases and J dropped 3 bases, with 18 bases sitting between them. The CDR3 is 15 amino acids. CDR1 is DFQATT and CDR2 is SNEGSKA in the germline V gene (reference sequence). The CDR3 DNA reads TGCAGTGCTAGTAGCGGGACAGGGAGACACTACGAGCAGTACTTC. Translating gives CSASSGTGRHYEQYF.

V is TRBV6-1 and J is TRBJ2-3, with D perhaps TRBD2 (5 bases). Looked up from germline, CDR1 is MNHNS and CDR2 is SASEGT. V was pared by 1 base and J by 0 bases, with 5 bases between. This CDR3 has 14 residues. The CDR3 nucleotides read TGTGCCAGCAGTGAAGGGACTAGCACAGATACGCAGTATTTT. It encodes CASSEGTSTDTQYF.

With respect to this clonotype: A much bigger clone sits one base away, suggesting this may be a read error. The J gene is TRBJ2-3, the V gene TRBV3-1; 13 nucleotides match TRBD2. There are 15 residues in the CDR3. Germline loops: CDR1 LGHDT, CDR2 YNNKEL (reference sequence). The CDR3 reads CANSLLAGGPDTQYF. In DNA form, the CDR3 reads TGTGCCAACAGCCTACTAGCGGGGGGGCCGGATACGCAGTATTTT.

This rearrangement joins TRBV19 to TRBJ1-4, with TRBD1 identical over 8 bases. The CDR3 has 13 amino acids. CDR1 is LNHDA, CDR2 SQIVND, per germline (reference sequence). Germline trimming cut 4 bases from V and 7 bases from J; bases unmatched to any gene: 2. CDR3 loop: CASSKQGVEKLFF. The DNA of the CDR3 is TGTGCCAGTAGTAAACAGGGGGTTGAAAAACTGTTTTTT.

The chain uses TRBV29-1 and TRBJ2-3; no reliable D call. This CDR3 is 13 amino acids long. The V gene's germline CDR1 is SQVTM and CDR2 ANQGSEA. V gave up 3 bases and J gave up 0 bases, with 7 bases separating them. Written as DNA, the CDR3 is TGCAGCGTTGACCCGCAGAGCACAGATACGCAGTATTTT. Its protein product is CSVDPQSTDTQYF.

V is TRBV5-5 and J is TRBJ1-4; D is perhaps TRBD1 (6 bases). The germline V gene encodes CDR1 SGHKS and CDR2 YYEKEE (reference sequence). V was trimmed by 4 bases and J by 5 bases, leaving 27 bases between them. The CDR3 extends over 19 amino acids. The CDR3 DNA is TGTGCCAGCAGCGACGGAGTATTTACTTCGGGACAAAAGAATGAAAAACTGTTTTTT. Protein: CASSDGVFTSGQKNEKLFF.

The V gene is TRBV20-1, the J gene TRBJ2-7; 10 bases match TRBD1. The CDR3 loop spans 14 amino acids. V shed 3 bases, J shed 3 bases, and the junction held 5 bases outside the gene matches. Looked up from germline, CDR1 is DFQATT and CDR2 is SNEGSKA (reference sequence). The CDR3 nucleotides are TGCAGTGCTAGGGGAGGACAGGGGGTCTACGAGCAGTACTTC. Amino acids: CSARGGQGVYEQYF.

There are many counts of this clonotype. The chain carries TRBV7-8 and TRBJ2-5, with 7 bases lining up with TRBD2. The length of the CDR3 is 13 residues. In germline, CDR1 is SGHVS, CDR2 FQNEAQ. With 4 bases clipped from V and 5 bases from J, the junction kept 4 bases outside the gene matches. The CDR3 spells CASSYGEGETQYF. The CDR3 nucleotides read TGTGCCAGCAGCTACGGGGAGGGTGAGACCCAGTACTTC.

This clonotype was counted at least ten times. This rearrangement joins TRBV6-2 or TRBV6-3 to TRBJ2-1; 10 bases agree with TRBD2. Germline V lookup: CDR1 MNHEY, CDR2 SVGEGT. V was pared by 0 bases and J by 1 base, with 6 bases of the junction left unmatched. This CDR3 is 18 amino acids long. CDR3 coding DNA: TGTGCCAGCAGTTACTCAATTAAGCGGGAGGGGTCCTACAATGAGCAGTTCTTC. Translating it yields CASSYSIKREGSYNEQFF.

A remark on this clonotype: This clone may be a read error of a much larger clone one base away. This rearrangement joins TRBV28 to TRBJ2-7; 7 nucleotides align to TRBD2. Per the germline V gene, CDR1 is MDHEN and CDR2 is SYDVKM. This CDR3 is 14 amino acids long. J gave up 3 bases and V 9 bases, and 11 bases lay outside the gene matches. As DNA, the CDR3 is TGTGCCAGGGAGGGGAGGAGGGAGGGCTACGAGCAGTACTTC. Protein: CAREGRREGYEQYF.

This clonotype was seen many times. The chain employs TRBV5-1 and TRBJ1-2; the D is unclear. Trimming removed 0 bases from V and 8 bases from J, with 8 bases in between. The CDR3 has 12 amino acids. Germline CDR1 and CDR2: SGHRS and YFSETQ. For the CDR3, the DNA is TGCGCCAGCAGCTTGGATGGTAAAGGCTACACCTTC. It encodes CASSLDGKGYTF.

This clonotype was recorded many times. V is TRBV5-6 and J is TRBJ1-1, with D unclear. V shed 0 bases and J shed 7 bases, with 13 bases lying between them. The V gene's germline CDR1 is SGHDT and CDR2 YYEEEE. This CDR3 has 14 amino acids. CDR3 coding DNA: TGTGCCAGCAGCTTGGCGGGCACGGGAGGTGAAGCTTTCTTT. Translating gives CASSLAGTGGEAFF.

This CDR3 is CSATPGQGGSNYEQYF. CDR3 nucleotides: TGCAGTGCTACACCCGGACAGGGGGGTTCTAACTACGAGCAGTACTTC. J is TRBJ2-7 and V is TRBV20-1; 10 bases match TRBD1. V dropped 4 bases and J dropped 3; count of bases not matched to a gene: 12. The CDR3 consists of 16 residues. Germline V gene sequence: CDR1 DFQATT, CDR2 SNEGSKA (reference sequence).

This clonotype was seen repeatedly, ten times or more. V and J are TRBV27 and TRBJ2-1; the D is unclear. This CDR3 has 13 residues. Germline V gene sequence: CDR1 MNHEY, CDR2 SMNVEV (reference sequence). Trimming stripped 5 bases from V and 0 bases from J, with 5 bases between. The CDR3 DNA reads as TGTGCCAGCAGTCGACCCTCCTACAATGAGCAGTTCTTC. It yields the protein CASSRPSYNEQFF.

V usage is TRBV10-3 and J usage is TRBJ1-5; D is perhaps TRBD1 (6 bases). Germline CDR1 ENHRY, CDR2 SYGVKD. V shed 2 bases and J shed 14 bases, with 22 bases lying between them. This CDR3 is built from 15 residues. CDR3 sequence (DNA): TGTGCCATCAGTGAGGCCTACAGGGAGGGGAGCTACGAGCATTTT. Protein product: CAISEAYREGSYEHF.